This T cell receptor beta chain comes out of a study of T cell clonality in common variable immunodeficiency (dated by TCRdb to between 2014 and 2016). Standard criteria, namely reduction of serum IgG, IgA and/or IgM below the normal range together with specific antibody deficiency, were applied for the diagnosis of CVID. A total of fewer than 50 subjects (approximately 15 female and 29 male; age range roughly 9 to 65 years, mean age around 39) were included in the CVID group. Most CVID patients and most healthy controls were of Caucasian heritage. At the time of study participation, every CVID subject had been on replacement immunoglobulin therapy for one year or longer. No CVID subject was ill or taking immunomodulatory or immunosuppressive medication when blood was collected. Heparinized peripheral whole blood samples of about 5 to 9 ml were collected from each donor. Genomic DNA from adults with common variable immune deficiency (CVID) and from healthy adult controls was used to sequence TCRbeta CDR3 repertoires. To isolate peripheral blood mononuclear cells, diluted blood was subjected to density centrifugation over Hypaque 1077 or Ficoll-Paque. Genomic DNA was obtained from unsorted mononuclear cells through either Qiagen column purification or a centrifugation-based method.

The paper as a whole reports these results and caveats: Patient heterogeneity within the CVID cohort put limits on correlating repertoire features with clinical complications. Fewer deletions and N-nucleotide insertions were reportedly observed in CVID TCRbeta sequences, and highly modified clones with 13 or more V deletions were reportedly absent from CVID TCRbeta sequences. It was noted by the authors that sequencing of the repertoires of T cell subpopulations would be needed to clarify the cause of the increased clonality in CVID. CVID subjects shared fewer TCRbeta clones with each other than healthy controls did (p < 0.0001). Although equal DNA input was used, an average of about 87,000 unique sequences per sample was obtained for controls, compared with approximately 32,000 for CVID samples. TCRbeta clonality was higher in CVID subjects than in healthy controls (t-test p = 0.018), and the increase was most characteristic of about a third of subjects.

At the junction V is shortened by 5 bases and J by 4 bases; bases outside the gene matches: 10. Via the germline V gene (reference sequence), CDR1 is LNHDA and CDR2 SQIVND. The CDR3 contains 16 residues, cysteine and phenylalanine counted. Only the CDR3 bases that were read are kept: 39 of them, in frame from base 1. For sequencing, equivalent amounts of genomic DNA were input from CVID and control samples. For every sample, a 60 bp segment covering the rearranged TCRbeta CDR3 region was amplified and then sequenced. The immunoSEQ assay, a bias-corrected multiplex PCR with high-throughput sequencing, was employed for TCRbeta amplification. Per the source publication's procedure: Every unique nucleotide sequence counted as a clone and was annotated with V, D and J genes, copy number and frequency. Sequences were labeled productive if in frame, and non-productive if out of frame or containing stop codons. As previously described, clonality was computed from Shannon's entropy. The predicted amino acid sequences of productive clones were used to derive the mean CDR3 Kyte-Doolittle hydropathy. The R hclust function was used to hierarchically cluster scaled V gene usage with Manhattan distance and complete linkage. Sharing of clones by CDR3 amino acid sequence was evaluated through resampling of 12 repertoires per group over 100 rounds. The repertoires were screened for some 70 published EBV-specific TCRbeta sequences and some 250 published CMV-specific TCRbeta sequences. A couple of CVID samples that yielded fewer than 10,000 sequences were excluded from the analysis, so 35 to 50 CVID repertoires were retained. The table was pulled from immuneACCESS by TCRdb, which kept in-frame rearrangements only. Such tables lose some clones; where checked, under half of the loss comes from unresolved V genes, and the rest has no known cause. The DNA was the basis for D and trimming; V, J and clone size are from that table. The table notes about 26,000 clones here, none of them singletons. 20% to 25% of the sample lies in the top ten.

This clone was counted ten times or more. Its antigen specificity is not known. With the read ending 3 residues before the CDR3 end, the germline J gene is used to fill in that end. Sample: peripheral blood mononuclear cells. The sequence was obtained from a human donor with common variable immunodeficiency. This chain is built from TRBV19 and TRBJ1-2; the central 10 bases match TRBD1. The CDR3 protein sequence reads: CASSATGGPRLYGYTF. CDR3 DNA, as far as it was read: TGTGCCAGTAGTGCGACAGGGGGCCCTCGACTCTATGGC.